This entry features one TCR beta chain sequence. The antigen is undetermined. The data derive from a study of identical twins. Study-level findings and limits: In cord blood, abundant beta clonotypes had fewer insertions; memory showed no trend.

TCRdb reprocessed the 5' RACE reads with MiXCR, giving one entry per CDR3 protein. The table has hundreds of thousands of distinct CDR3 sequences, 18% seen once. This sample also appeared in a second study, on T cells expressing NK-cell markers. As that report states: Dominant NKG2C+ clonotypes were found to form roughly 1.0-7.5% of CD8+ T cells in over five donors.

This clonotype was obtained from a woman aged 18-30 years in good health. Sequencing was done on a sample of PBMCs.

This CDR3 is CASSQNSGRQFF. The CDR3 region has the DNA TGTGCCAGCAGCCAGAATAGCGGGAGGCAGTTCTTC. J is TRBJ2-1 and V is TRBV3-1, with 9 bases that match TRBD2. Trimming at V came to 3 bases and at J to 12 bases, leaving 3 bases not matched to a gene. The CDR3 consists of 12 residues. Germline CDR1 reads LGHDT; CDR2 reads YNNKEL (reference sequence).